Only a few counts were recorded for the clone carrying this TCR beta chain. What it binds is unknown. There were at least 6 micrograms of total RNA extracted from every sample. Combining a sample-barcoded 5' primer with a J-beta primer mix, a second PCR ran for roughly 6 to 12 cycles. MiXCR was run by TCRdb on the 5' RACE reads, yielding one entry per CDR3 protein. The repertoire holds roughly 800,000 distinct CDR3 sequences, with 35% to 40% as singletons. The CDR3 is 13 residues long. The germline gives CDR1 SEHNR, CDR2 FQNEAQ (reference sequence). V lost 8 bases to trimming and J lost 6 bases, with 17 bases between them. The data belong to a study of blood T cells in healthy people across ages. Study context: Per two T cells, template switching captured roughly one barcoded beta molecule.

Study-wide findings and caveats: Naive CD4+ cell counts and diversity both ran higher in long-lived than in aged donors. Unsorted PBMCs blocked a conclusive comparison of naive and antigen-experienced cells.

The TCR sequence derives from a man aged 18-30 years in good health. V is TRBV7-9 and J is TRBJ2-7; no clear D. The material sequenced was blood. The CDR3 spells CASSRPSRIEQYF. CDR3 nucleotide sequence: TGTGCCAGCTCTAGGCCTTCGAGGATCGAGCAGTACTTC.